This T cell receptor beta chain was captured by sequencing in a study of CD8 T cells in Susac syndrome (dated by TCRdb to the late 2010s). About the study as a whole: Whether CD8+ T cell activation and differentiation in Susac syndrome was antigen driven was tested using repertoire sequencing. Clonality of the CD8+ T cell repertoire was compared between more than 9 healthy donors, roughly 14 Susac syndrome patients and roughly 16 multiple sclerosis patients. The research as a whole found: The TCR sequencing and HLA analysis was acknowledged to have included a relatively small number of individuals.

RNA was extracted using the RNeasy kit, and roughly 0.45 to 1 ug of the RNA was reverse transcribed with random hexamers. The immunoSEQ multiplex PCR assay, which covers 54 Vbeta and 13 Jbeta segments, was used to amplify TCR beta CDR3 regions. PCR amplification bias was corrected by using a synthetic template baseline for primer optimization and computational correction. Under the source paper's analysis protocol: Only productive sequences were kept, with reads annotated to V, D and J genes according to IMGT and analyzed in immunoSEQ Analyzer. Clonality was computed as one minus Shannon entropy normalized by log2 of the number of productive unique sequences. For each patient and control, public and private clones were evaluated within the 100 most prevalent clones. Susac-specific clones were defined as absent from healthy and MS cohorts, 1052 published viral clones and other ImmuneACCESS disease sequences. The public reads were run again by TCRdb, first through fastp at Q25 and then through MiXCR, and only productive beta chains were kept. Entries that share a CDR3 protein sequence are merged under the most common genes and DNA. Clone size and V and J calls follow TCRdb, not the original study. Recorded for this sample are some 450,000 distinct CDR3 sequences; roughly 85% of them occurred a single time. The ten largest clones capture under 0.15% of the sample.

In the case of this clonotype: This receptor's antigen is unknown. A junction end diverges from the germline sequence, so it may reflect a read error.

Peripheral blood CD8+ and CD4+ T cells from healthy donors, Susac syndrome patients and multiple sclerosis patients were profiled using high-throughput TCR beta sequencing. The multiple sclerosis controls were treatment-naive patients who had stable or active relapsing-remitting disease and met the revised McDonald criteria. Bulk CD8+ and CD4+ T cells were purified by magnetic negative isolation, whereas CD8+ TEMRA cells were enriched by FACS. Blood was collected in EDTA tubes and processed within 24 hours, with PBMCs isolated through density gradient centrifugation. PBMCs destined for TCR sequencing were cryopreserved in liquid nitrogen and later thawed in a 37 °C water bath. A purity of at least 90% was achieved for sorted or isolated CD4+, CD8+ and CD8+ TEMRA cells. Based on the germline V gene, the CDR1 and CDR2 sequences are MNHEY and SVGAGI. Spanning cysteine to phenylalanine, the CDR3 consists of 12 amino acids. Only CDR3 DNA remains: 36 bases, in frame from the first base.

Rearrangement joined TRBV6-5 to TRBJ1-2, with 7 middle bases fitting TRBD1. The source of this sequence is a human donor with multiple sclerosis. Sequenced input: CD8+ T cells from PBMCs. In nucleotides, the sequence is TGTGCCAGCAACCTTGGGACAGATGGCCACACCTTC. Its protein reads: CASNLGTDGHTF.